The sequence of this TCR beta chain was determined in a study of tumor-infiltrating lymphocytes in primary liver carcinoma. Study context: Tumors were staged T1-T3 N0M0 and measured about 4.2 to 10 cm across. Points from the study as a whole: Pairs comparing tumor with adjacent tissue or blood overlapped less than pairs drawn from tumor regions.

Both blood RNA, taken from unsorted whole blood, and germline DNA were extracted. HBV chronically infected the treatment-naive patients. As to this clonotype: As yet, its antigen is unknown. One end of the junction does not line up with germline, which may come from a read error.

TCR beta cDNA came from roughly 0.45 ug total RNA, primed with a constant-region primer. A slightly modified ARM-PCR protocol with three nested multiplex PCR rounds produced these TCR beta libraries. With TRBV1-TRBV30 forward primers and a C-beta reverse primer, the first two PCR rounds were run for around 10 cycles each. TCRdb independently ran MiXCR on the multiplex PCR reads; one entry per CDR3 protein. The repertoire holds 310,000 or so distinct CDR3 sequences, 65% seen once, with approximately 5.9% in the top ten. CDR1 SGHAT and CDR2 FQNNGV come from the germline V gene. The CDR3 extends over 14 amino acids.

The gene calls are TRBV11-2 and TRBJ2-2; D is unclear. The specimen was peripheral blood. The TCR originated in a man between 35 and 55 years old with primary liver carcinoma and hepatitis B virus infection. CDR3 nucleotide sequence: TGTGCCAGCAGCGTAGAAGTGAACAACGGGGAGCTGTTTTTT. As protein: CASSVEVNNGELFF.